The source of this T cell receptor (beta chain) is a study of CD8 T cells in Susac syndrome. Whole-study results and caveats: That the number of individuals in its TCR sequencing and HLA analysis was relatively small was acknowledged by the study.

Comments on this clonotype: Its antigen remains unknown.

The CDR3 length is 18 residues. The V gene lost 0 bases and the J gene lost 1 base, with 19 bases spanning the gap. The germline V gene encodes CDR1 KGHSH and CDR2 LQKENI. Reverse transcription used roughly 0.5 to 1 ug RNA and random hexamers. The method of amplification for TCR beta CDR3 was immunoSEQ multiplex PCR, covering 54 Vbeta and 13 Jbeta. TCRdb passed the immunoSEQ multiplex PCR reads through MiXCR, listing each CDR3 protein once. Of some 450,000 distinct CDR3 sequences in the sample, around 85% were seen once. TCR beta from blood CD8+ and CD4+ T cells was sequenced. Isolation of CD8+ and CD4+ T cells was performed negatively, whereas enrichment of TEMRA cells was done by FACS.

Sequenced input: CD8+ T cells from PBMCs. This TCR was sampled from a human donor with multiple sclerosis. The chain couples TRBV18 to TRBJ2-7; D may be TRBD1 or TRBD2 (5 bases each). The CDR3: CASSPPYGATDRSYEQYF. The CDR3 bases are TGTGCCAGCTCACCACCTTACGGGGCGACAGATAGATCCTACGAGCAGTACTTC.